Sequencing of this T cell receptor beta chain was carried out in a study of T cell repertoires in cytomegalovirus infection. Study observations and caveats: The ex vivo response showed dominance by HLA-C-restricted CMV-specific TCR beta clonotypes.

This clonotype was seen more than once but under ten times. Antigen unknown. TCRdb itself ran the reads through MiXCR, one entry per CDR3 protein. The sample has approximately 260,000 distinct CDR3 sequences; about 20% are singletons. Trimming took 5 bases from V and 7 from J, leaving 20 bases between them. This CDR3 is 15 amino acids long. The germline CDR1 and CDR2 sequences are MNHNY and SVGAGI (reference sequence). The genes are TRBV6-6 and TRBJ1-1; no clear D. The TCR originated in a human donor in good health (CMV status not recorded). Some clones in this sample may be carry-over from other donors' samples. The sample here was cultured PBMCs, taken from culture after CMV antigen stimulation. CDR3 region: CASSPPRGYYIEAFF. The CDR3 DNA follows: TGTGCCAGCAGTCCCCCGCGCGGATACTACATTGAAGCTTTCTTT.